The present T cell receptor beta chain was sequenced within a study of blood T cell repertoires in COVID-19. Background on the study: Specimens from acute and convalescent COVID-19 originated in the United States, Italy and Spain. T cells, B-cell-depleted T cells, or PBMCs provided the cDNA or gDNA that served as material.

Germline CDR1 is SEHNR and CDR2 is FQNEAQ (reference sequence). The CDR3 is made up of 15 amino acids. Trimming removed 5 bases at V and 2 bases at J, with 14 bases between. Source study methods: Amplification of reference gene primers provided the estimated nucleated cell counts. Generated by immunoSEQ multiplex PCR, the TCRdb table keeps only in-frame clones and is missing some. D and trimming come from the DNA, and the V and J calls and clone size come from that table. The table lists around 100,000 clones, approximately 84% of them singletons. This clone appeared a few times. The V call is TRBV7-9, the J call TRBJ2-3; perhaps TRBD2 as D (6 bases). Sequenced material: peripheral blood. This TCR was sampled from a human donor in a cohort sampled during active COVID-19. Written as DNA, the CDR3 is TGTGCCAGCAGCGTCCGGGACTTCCTCACAGATACGCAGTATTTT. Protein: CASSVRDFLTDTQYF.